A single sample gave rise to the 11 T cell receptor beta chains below, sequenced in a study of cytomegalovirus exposure and HLA in healthy donors. The PCR used 60 Vbeta and 13 Jbeta primers. Sequenced by immunoSEQ multiplex PCR; TCRdb stores in-frame clones only, minus some. Among a few hundred thousand clones listed, roughly 70% were seen once. The sample comprised PBMCs. Source of these receptors: a female donor in good health and CMV-seronegative.

The genes are TRBV6-5 and TRBJ1-2; perhaps TRBD1 as D (5 bases). Germline CDR1 and CDR2: MNHEY and SVGAGI. The CDR3 runs to 13 residues. The V end was cut by 4 bases, the J end by 2 bases, with 8 bases between. The CDR3 is CASSLTENYGYTF. Here the CDR3 DNA reads TGTGCCAGCAGTTTGACAGAGAACTATGGCTACACCTTC.

This chain joins TRBV5-1 and TRBJ2-1; possible D gene TRBD2, 6 bases. This CDR3 comprises 16 residues. V gave up 0 bases and J gave up 4 bases, with 14 bases separating them. The germline gives CDR1 SGHRS, CDR2 YFSETQ. The CDR3 sequence is CASSLAGVSGYNEQFF. The CDR3 coding sequence is TGCGCCAGCAGCTTGGCCGGGGTTAGCGGTTACAATGAGCAGTTCTTC.

The V call is TRBV27, the J call TRBJ2-2, with 9 bases fitting TRBD2. The germline gives CDR1 MNHEY, CDR2 SMNVEV (reference sequence). Trimming removed 1 base from V and 7 bases from J; junction bases left unmatched: 10. The CDR3 runs 17 residues. This CDR3 reads CASSLYVVAGVNGELFF. DNA of the CDR3: TGTGCCAGCAGTTTATACGTGGTAGCGGGAGTGAACGGGGAGCTGTTTTTT.

In this sample, this clone turned up a few times. The genes are TRBV30 and TRBJ1-6; TRBD1 is a possible D gene (5 bases). The length of the CDR3 is 16 residues. With 2 bases removed from V and 7 bases from J, the gap between germline ends came to 18 bases. The germline V gene has CDR1 GTSNPN and CDR2 SVGIG (reference sequence). CDR3 nucleotides: TGTGCCTGGAGTAGACCCCGACAGTTGTCGAATTCACCCCTCCACTTT. Translated: CAWSRPRQLSNSPLHF.

The chain uses TRBV6-1 and TRBJ2-1, with TRBD2 as a possible D gene (7 bases). With 8 bases removed from V and 8 bases from J, the gap between germline ends came to 16 bases. This CDR3 spans 13 amino acids. CDR1 MNHNS and CDR2 SASEGT come from the germline V gene. The CDR3 here is CASLPGGPDEQFF. CDR3 sequence (DNA): TGTGCCAGCCTCCCCGGGGGGCCGGATGAGCAGTTCTTC.

The chain carries TRBV13 and TRBJ1-2, with D possibly TRBD1 on 6 matching bases. The CDR3 spans 14 residues. With 2 bases removed from V and 3 bases from J, the gap between germline ends came to 10 bases. Germline CDR1 reads PRHDT; CDR2 reads FYEKMQ (reference sequence). CDR3 loop: CASSLNGGDYGYTF. CDR3 sequence (DNA): TGTGCCAGCAGCTTAAATGGGGGCGACTATGGCTACACCTTC. The full variable domain, rest sourced from reference TRBV13 and TRBJ1-2, is AAGVIQSPRHLIKEKRETATLKCYPIPRHDTVYWYQQGPGQDPQFLISFYEKMQSDKGSIPDRFSAQQFSDYHSELNMSSLELGDSALYFCASSLNGGDYGYTFGSGTRLTVV.

This clone occurred a few times. The chain employs TRBV13 and TRBJ2-5; TRBD2 might be the D (5 bases). CDR3 length equals 14 residues. Germline CDR1 PRHDT, CDR2 FYEKMQ (reference sequence). Trimming removed 3 bases at V and 11 bases at J, with 19 bases between. The CDR3 DNA is TGTGCCAGCAGCTTGGGAGCTGTACTGGAAGAGCAGTACTTC. It yields the protein CASSLGAVLEEQYF.

The chain employs TRBV9 and TRBJ2-5; 7 nucleotides match TRBD1. In germline, CDR1 is SGDLS, CDR2 YYNGEE. CDR3 length equals 15 residues. J lost 1 base, V lost 3 bases, and 6 bases had no gene match. CDR3 protein: CASSARDSFQETQYF. CDR3 DNA: TGTGCCAGCAGCGCCCGGGACAGCTTCCAAGAGACCCAGTACTTC.

The chain couples TRBV7-3 to TRBJ2-2; 11 bases agree with TRBD2. The V segment lost 5 bases and the J segment 7 bases; nucleotides outside the gene matches: 3. Looked up from germline, CDR1 is SGHTA and CDR2 is FQGTGA. The CDR3 spans 14 residues. Here the CDR3 DNA reads TGTGCCAGCAGCCAACTAGCGGGAGTCGGGGAGCTGTTTTTT. Its translation is CASSQLAGVGELFF.

J is TRBJ2-4 and V is TRBV6-6, with D unresolved. The germline gives CDR1 MNHNY, CDR2 SVGAGI (reference sequence). V dropped 6 bases and J dropped 7 bases, with 10 bases sitting between them. The CDR3 covers 12 residues. CDR3 in DNA: TGTGCCAGCAGCACCGGGTCTAACATTCAGTACTTC. This encodes CASSTGSNIQYF.

CDR3 sequence: CASSHPGTGIYEQYF. In DNA, the CDR3 is TGTGCCAGCAGCCATCCCGGGACAGGTATCTACGAGCAGTACTTC. V usage is TRBV27 and J usage is TRBJ2-7, with 8 bases identical to TRBD1. Germline-derived CDR1 and CDR2 are MNHEY and SMNVEV (reference sequence). Trimming cost V 6 bases and J 3 bases; bases outside gene matches: 10. CDR3 size: 15 residues.